This T cell receptor (beta chain) was observed in a study of CD8+CD57+ T cells in acquired aplastic anemia. About the study: Sorted CD4+ plus CD8+ cells gave DNA averaging around 3 ug. Study-wide results and caveats: The study found no significant CD8+ Simpson's diversity difference between patients and controls.

According to the study, genomic DNA was the template for TCR beta VDJ and CDR3 profiling. TCRdb independently ran MiXCR on the reads; one entry per CDR3 protein. The data show approximately 470,000 distinct CDR3 sequences, under 40% seen once. Whoever was chosen for sequencing had shown CD8+CD57+ cell expansion by flow cytometry. As a group, the patients uniformly had severe acquired aplastic anemia. Blood samples were obtained from patients who had received no prior therapy. This clonotype has a handful of counts. As yet, its antigen is unknown. The junction does not match germline at one end; this may be a read error. This CDR3 contains 12 residues. Germline loops: CDR1 MNHNS, CDR2 SASEGT.

The receptor was isolated from a human donor with aplastic anemia. The V gene is TRBV6-1, the J gene TRBJ2-7, with TRBD2 matching over 7 bases. The material sequenced was sorted CD4+, CD8+, or CD8+CD57+ T cells (not recorded which) from PBMCs. The CDR3 DNA sequence: TGTGCCAGCAGTCAAGGTAGGACTAGTCAGGACTTC. It encodes CASSQGRTSQDF.